The T cell receptor (beta chain) under discussion was sequenced for a study of blood T cells in healthy people across ages. A second PCR of 7 to 11 cycles used a sample-barcoded 5' primer and a J-beta primer mix. TCRdb analysed the 5' RACE reads with MiXCR anew, one entry per CDR3 protein. Of about 580,000 distinct CDR3 sequences listed, 45% to 55% are singletons. Trimming removed 1 base from V and 13 bases from J, with 17 bases in between. CDR3 length equals 14 residues. The V gene's germline CDR1 is LGHNA and CDR2 YSLEER. Sequenced sample: blood. This TCR was sampled from an older man in good health. This chain joins TRBV4-3 and TRBJ2-1, with D maybe TRBD1 (6 bases). CDR3 sequence reads: CASSQVVQGKTQFF. DNA of the CDR3: TGCGCCAGCAGCCAAGTCGTTCAGGGGAAGACCCAGTTCTTC.